These 10 T cell receptor beta chains came from one sample sequenced in a study of molecular identifiers for immune sequencing clone quantification. Each CDR3 protein is one row after TCRdb ran MiXCR on the PCR reads. The sample lists approximately 670,000 distinct CDR3 sequences, 20% occurring once. Sequencing used naive CD8+ T cells from blood, with Jurkat cell RNA spiked in. Subset defined: FACS-sorted CD8+CD4-CCR7+CD45RA+ naive T cells. Receptor source: a human donor in good health. Some libraries in this study had Jurkat cell RNA spiked in.

This clonotype showed up many times. The CDR3 is CASSLERTWTPLHF. Written as DNA, the CDR3 is TGTGCCAGCAGCTTGGAGCGGACATGGACACCCCTCCACTTT. This chain joins TRBV5-6 and TRBJ1-6, with D possibly being TRBD1 (5 bases). Per the germline V gene, CDR1 is SGHDT and CDR2 is YYEEEE. The CDR3 totals 14 residues. The germline V and J ends were trimmed by 0 bases and 11 bases, with 12 bases remaining between them. Using reference TRBV5-6 and TRBJ1-6 for the parts outside the CDR3, the full variable domain is DAGVTQSPTHLIKTRGQQVTLRCSPKSGHDTVSWYQQALGQGPQFIFQYYEEEERQRGNFPDRFSGHQFPNYSSELNVNALLLGDSALYLCASSLERTWTPLHFGNGTRLTVT.

This clonotype was counted ten times or more. This sequence joins TRBV28 and TRBJ2-7; 8 positions match TRBD1. The CDR3 runs to 15 residues. The V segment lost 6 bases and the J segment 3 bases; nucleotides outside the gene matches: 10. Looked up from germline, CDR1 is MDHEN and CDR2 is SYDVKM. This CDR3 is CASSHRQGRIYEQYF. The CDR3 bases are TGTGCCAGCAGCCACAGACAGGGGAGAATCTACGAGCAGTACTTC.

This clonotype has a count of ten or more. An end of the junction does not agree with germline; a read error may underlie this. The chain links TRBV5-6 to TRBJ2-1, with D unresolved. CDR1 SGHDT and CDR2 YYEEEE come from the germline V gene. This CDR3 has 12 residues. In DNA form, the CDR3 reads TGCGCCAGCAGCTTGGTCCCGAATGAGCAGTTCTTC. It specifies CASSLVPNEQFF. The whole variable domain, filled in from reference TRBV5-6 and TRBJ2-1, reads DAGVTQSPTHLIKTRGQQVTLRCSPKSGHDTVSWYQQALGQGPQFIFQYYEEEERQRGNFPDRFSGHQFPNYSSELNVNALLLGDSALYLCASSLVPNEQFFGPGTRLTVL.

This clonotype was observed many times. This chain links TRBV27 with TRBJ2-5; D call uncertain. Germline V gene data show CDR1 as MNHEY and CDR2 as SMNVEV (reference sequence). V was clipped by 8 bases and J by 5 bases, with 9 bases between them. The CDR3 is 11 residues long. The CDR3 loop is CASQDEETQYF. For the CDR3, the DNA is TGTGCCAGCCAAGACGAGGAGACCCAGTACTTC.

Comment on this clonotype: The conserved phenylalanine or tryptophan is not found at the CDR3 terminus, so this likely reflects a read error. The chain employs TRBV19 and TRBJ1-1; unclear D gene. Between the trimmed V and J ends, which lost 2 bases and 2 bases, there was a span of 18 bases. From germline, CDR1 is LNHDA and CDR2 SQIVND (reference sequence). The CDR3 sequence is 17 residues long. The DNA of the CDR3 is TGTGCCAGTAGTATAATTATCCTGTCAGCCCTAAACACTGAAGCTTTCCTT. Protein: CASSIIILSALNTEAFL.

This clonotype was found many times. V usage is TRBV7-8 and J usage is TRBJ2-3; D is tentatively TRBD1 or TRBD2 (5 bases each). Germline assignment: CDR1 SGHVS and CDR2 FQNEAQ. Trimming pared 4 bases from V and 3 bases from J, leaving 11 bases between. This CDR3 is 14 amino acids long. The CDR3 region has the DNA TGTGCCAGCAGCTCGGGACGCCGTACAGATACGCAGTATTTT. Translated, it gives CASSSGRRTDTQYF.

This clonotype has only a few counts. V usage is TRBV30 and J usage is TRBJ2-7; maybe TRBD1 (6 bases). The ends were cut back, 0 bases at V and 3 bases at J, with 15 bases in the middle. Germline loops: CDR1 GTSNPN, CDR2 SVGIG (reference sequence). The CDR3 totals 15 residues. CDR3 region: CAWSVMGTGIYEQYF. The CDR3 nucleotides read TGTGCCTGGAGTGTGATGGGTACAGGGATCTACGAGCAGTACTTC.

This clonotype was picked up a small number of times. This chain joins TRBV7-8 and TRBJ1-3; D call uncertain. In germline, CDR1 is SGHVS, CDR2 FQNEAQ. V shed 4 bases and J shed 7 bases, with 8 bases lying between them. The CDR3 consists of 12 residues. CDR3 residues: CASSSTDNTIYF. For the CDR3, the DNA is TGTGCCAGCAGCTCCACGGACAACACCATATATTTT.

This clonotype was counted only a few times. V is TRBV9 and J is TRBJ2-7; TRBD1 matches at 10 bases. The CDR3 is 14 amino acids. Germline CDR1 and CDR2: SGDLS and YYNGEE. V lost 6 bases and J lost 2; bases outside the gene matches: 5. The CDR3 DNA reads as TGTGCCAGCACCTTCGGGACAGGGGCCTACGAGCAGTACTTC. It encodes CASTFGTGAYEQYF. The complete variable domain, with remaining parts taken from reference TRBV9 and TRBJ2-7, reads DSGVTQTPKHLITATGQRVTLRCSPRSGDLSVYWYQQSLDQGLQFLIQYYNGEERAKGNILERFSAQQFPDLHSELNLSSLELGDSALYFCASTFGTGAYEQYFGPGTRLTVT.

This clonotype was observed a few times. The chain carries TRBV19 and TRBJ2-2; D gene uncertain. The CDR3 spans 12 residues. From germline, CDR1 is LNHDA and CDR2 SQIVND (reference sequence). With 2 bases removed from V and 8 bases from J, the gap between germline ends came to 6 bases. CDR3 DNA sequence: TGTGCCAGTAGTATATACGTAGGGGAGCTGTTTTTT. Translating gives CASSIYVGELFF.